This T cell receptor (beta chain) was sequenced during a study of T-cell memory formation after mild COVID-19. At the level of the study: Each donor largely had its own TCR clusters.

5'RACE with constant-segment primers yielded barcoded, UMI-tagged TCR alpha and TCR beta cDNA libraries. Using its own MiXCR run on the 5' RACE reads, TCRdb lists one record per CDR3 protein. The sample includes over 95,000 distinct CDR3 sequences, over 20% of them seen just once. This CDR3 spans 18 amino acids. Unmatched junction bases numbered 9, after V lost 3 bases and J lost 0 bases. Findings of the study overall: CD4+ contracting clones were found mainly in CM and EM, and CD8+ ones in EMRA.

This clonotype was counted only a few times. Its antigen is undetermined. The sequence derives from a man between 18 and 35 years old who had mild COVID-19 (a few samples of this study predate the infection). Cell type and time point are not known. The rearrangement joins TRBV12-3 or TRBV12-4 to TRBJ1-5, with TRBD1 matching 9 bases. Material: PBMCs or a T cell subset sorted from them (not recorded which). The CDR3 DNA follows: TGTGCCAGCAGTTTTACAGGGGGCGGTTTACATAGCAATCAGCCCCAGCATTTT. Translation: CASSFTGGGLHSNQPQHF.